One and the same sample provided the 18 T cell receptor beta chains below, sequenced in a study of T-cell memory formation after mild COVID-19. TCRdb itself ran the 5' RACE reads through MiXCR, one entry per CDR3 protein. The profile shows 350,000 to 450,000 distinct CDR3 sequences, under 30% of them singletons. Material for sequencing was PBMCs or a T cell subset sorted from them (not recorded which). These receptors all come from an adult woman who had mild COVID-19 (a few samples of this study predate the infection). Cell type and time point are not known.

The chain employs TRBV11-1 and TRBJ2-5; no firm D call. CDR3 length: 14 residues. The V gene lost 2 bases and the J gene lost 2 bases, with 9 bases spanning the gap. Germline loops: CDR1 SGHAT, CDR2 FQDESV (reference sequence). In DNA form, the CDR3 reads TGTGCCAGCAGCTTATGGGCGACTCAAGAGACCCAGTACTTC. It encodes CASSLWATQETQYF.

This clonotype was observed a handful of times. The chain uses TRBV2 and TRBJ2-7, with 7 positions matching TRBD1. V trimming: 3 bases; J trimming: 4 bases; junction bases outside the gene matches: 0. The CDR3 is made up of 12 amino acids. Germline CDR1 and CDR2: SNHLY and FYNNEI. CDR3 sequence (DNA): TGTGCCAGCAGTGACAGGGGGTACGAGCAGTACTTC. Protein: CASSDRGYEQYF.

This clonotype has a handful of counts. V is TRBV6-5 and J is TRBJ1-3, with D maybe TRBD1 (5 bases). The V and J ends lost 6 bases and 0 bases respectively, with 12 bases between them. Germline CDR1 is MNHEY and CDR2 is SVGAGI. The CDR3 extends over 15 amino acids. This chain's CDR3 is CASRGSGYSGNTIYF. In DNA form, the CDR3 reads TGTGCCAGCAGAGGTTCAGGGTACTCTGGAAACACCATATATTTT.

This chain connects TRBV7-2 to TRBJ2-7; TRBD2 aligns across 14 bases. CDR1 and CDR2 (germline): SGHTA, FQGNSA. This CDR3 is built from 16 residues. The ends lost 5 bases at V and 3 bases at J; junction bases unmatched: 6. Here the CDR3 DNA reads TGTGCCAGCAGCCCCTACGGGACTAGCGGGGGCTACGAGCAGTACTTC. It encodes CASSPYGTSGGYEQYF. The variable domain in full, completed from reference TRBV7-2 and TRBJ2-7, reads GAGVSQSPSNKVTEKGKDVELRCDPISGHTALYWYRQSLGQGLEFLIYFQGNSAPDKSGLPSDRFSAERTGGSVSTLTIQRTQQEDSAVYLCASSPYGTSGGYEQYFGPGTRLTVT.

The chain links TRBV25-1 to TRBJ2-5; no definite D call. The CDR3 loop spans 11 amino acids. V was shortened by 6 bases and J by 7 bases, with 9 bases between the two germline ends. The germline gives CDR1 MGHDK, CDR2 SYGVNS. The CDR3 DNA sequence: TGTGCCAGCAGAGCTAGTGTGACCCAGTACTTC. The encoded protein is CASRASVTQYF.

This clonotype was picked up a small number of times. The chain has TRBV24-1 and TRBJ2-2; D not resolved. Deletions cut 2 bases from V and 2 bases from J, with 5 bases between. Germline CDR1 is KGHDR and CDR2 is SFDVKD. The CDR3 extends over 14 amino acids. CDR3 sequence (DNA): TGTGCCACCAGTGATTCAAGAAACACCGGGGAGCTGTTTTTT. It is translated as CATSDSRNTGELFF.

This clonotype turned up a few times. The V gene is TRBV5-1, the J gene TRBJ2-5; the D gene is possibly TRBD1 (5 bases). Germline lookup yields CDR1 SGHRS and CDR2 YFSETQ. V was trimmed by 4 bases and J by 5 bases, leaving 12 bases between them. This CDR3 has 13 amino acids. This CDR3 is CASSPSTVETQYF. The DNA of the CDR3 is TGCGCCAGCAGCCCCTCGACAGTTGAGACCCAGTACTTC.

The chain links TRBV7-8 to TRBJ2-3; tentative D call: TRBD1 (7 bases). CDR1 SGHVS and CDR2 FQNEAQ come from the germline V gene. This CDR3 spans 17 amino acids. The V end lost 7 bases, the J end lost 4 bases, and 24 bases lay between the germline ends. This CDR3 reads CASTRRPPGGIADTQYF. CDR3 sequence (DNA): TGTGCCAGCACCCGACGCCCCCCAGGGGGGATAGCAGATACGCAGTATTTT.

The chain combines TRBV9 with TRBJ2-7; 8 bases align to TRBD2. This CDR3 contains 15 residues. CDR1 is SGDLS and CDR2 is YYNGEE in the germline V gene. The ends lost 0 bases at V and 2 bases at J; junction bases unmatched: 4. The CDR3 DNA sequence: TGTGCCAGCAGCGTAGACCCAGCGGGAGCCTACGAGCAGTACTTC. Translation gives CASSVDPAGAYEQYF. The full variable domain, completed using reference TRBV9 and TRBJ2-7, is DSGVTQTPKHLITATGQRVTLRCSPRSGDLSVYWYQQSLDQGLQFLIQYYNGEERAKGNILERFSAQQFPDLHSELNLSSLELGDSALYFCASSVDPAGAYEQYFGPGTRLTVT.

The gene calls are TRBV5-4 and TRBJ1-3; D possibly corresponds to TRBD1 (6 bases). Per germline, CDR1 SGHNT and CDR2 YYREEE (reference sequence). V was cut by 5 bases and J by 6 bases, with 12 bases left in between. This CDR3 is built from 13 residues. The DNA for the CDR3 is TGTGCCAGCAGTCCGGGGGCAGAAAACACCATATATTTT. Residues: CASSPGAENTIYF. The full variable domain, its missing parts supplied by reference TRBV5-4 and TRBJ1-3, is ETGVTQSPTHLIKTRGQQVTLRCSSQSGHNTVSWYQQALGQGPQFIFQYYREEENGRGNFPPRFSGLQFPNYSSELNVNALELDDSALYLCASSPGAENTIYFGEGSWLTVV.

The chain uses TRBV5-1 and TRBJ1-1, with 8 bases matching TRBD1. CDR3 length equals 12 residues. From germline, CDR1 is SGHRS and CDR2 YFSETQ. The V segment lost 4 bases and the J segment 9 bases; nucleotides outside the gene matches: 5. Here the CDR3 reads CASSRGTGKAFF. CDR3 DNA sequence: TGCGCCAGCAGCCGGGGGACAGGTAAAGCTTTCTTT.

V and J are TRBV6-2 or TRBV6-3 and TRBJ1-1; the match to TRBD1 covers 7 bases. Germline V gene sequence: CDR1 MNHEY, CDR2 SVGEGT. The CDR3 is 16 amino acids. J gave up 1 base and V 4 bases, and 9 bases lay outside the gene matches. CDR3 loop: CASSSPRGQPNTEAFF. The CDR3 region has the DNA TGTGCCAGCAGTTCTCCCCGGGGACAGCCGAACACTGAAGCTTTCTTT.

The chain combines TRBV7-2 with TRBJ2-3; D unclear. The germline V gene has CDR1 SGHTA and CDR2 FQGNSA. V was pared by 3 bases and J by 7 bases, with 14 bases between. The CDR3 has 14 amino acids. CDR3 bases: TGTGCCAGCAGCTTGAGTACCGTCCCAAATACGCAGTATTTT. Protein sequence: CASSLSTVPNTQYF.

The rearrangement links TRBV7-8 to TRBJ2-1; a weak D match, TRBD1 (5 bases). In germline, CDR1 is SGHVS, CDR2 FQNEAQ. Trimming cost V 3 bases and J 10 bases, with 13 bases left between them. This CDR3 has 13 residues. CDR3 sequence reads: CASSLVRTGEQFF. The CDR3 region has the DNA TGTGCCAGCAGCTTGGTCAGAACAGGAGAGCAGTTCTTC.

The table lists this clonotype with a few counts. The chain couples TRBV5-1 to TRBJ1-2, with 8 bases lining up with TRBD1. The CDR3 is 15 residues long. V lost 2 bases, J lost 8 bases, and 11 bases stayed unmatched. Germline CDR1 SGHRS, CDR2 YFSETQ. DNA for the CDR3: TGCGCCAGCAGCTTCCCCACAGGGGGAACGGAGGGCTACACCTTC. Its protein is CASSFPTGGTEGYTF.

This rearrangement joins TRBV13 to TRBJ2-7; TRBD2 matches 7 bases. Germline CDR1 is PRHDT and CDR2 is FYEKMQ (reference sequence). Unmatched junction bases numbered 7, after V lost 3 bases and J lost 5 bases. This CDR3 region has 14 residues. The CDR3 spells CASSFRGELDEQYF. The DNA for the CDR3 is TGTGCCAGCAGCTTCCGGGGGGAGCTTGACGAGCAGTACTTC.

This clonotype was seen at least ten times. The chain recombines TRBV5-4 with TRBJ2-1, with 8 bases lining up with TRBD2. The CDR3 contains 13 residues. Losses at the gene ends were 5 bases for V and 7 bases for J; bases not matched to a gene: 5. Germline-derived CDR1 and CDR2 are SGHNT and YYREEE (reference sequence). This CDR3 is CASRTGGRNEQFF. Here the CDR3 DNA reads TGTGCCAGCAGAACGGGGGGGAGGAATGAGCAGTTCTTC.

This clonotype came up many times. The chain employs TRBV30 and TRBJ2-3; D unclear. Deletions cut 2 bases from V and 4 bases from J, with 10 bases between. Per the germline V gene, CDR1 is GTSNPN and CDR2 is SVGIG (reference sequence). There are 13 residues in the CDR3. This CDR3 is CAWSSRRADTQYF. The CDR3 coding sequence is TGTGCCTGGAGTTCACGACGCGCAGATACGCAGTATTTT.